Sequencing of this T cell receptor (beta chain) was carried out in a study of T cell changes during pregnancy in multiple sclerosis. Trimming removed 5 bases from V and 4 bases from J, with 11 bases in between. In germline, CDR1 is SNHLY, CDR2 FYNNEI. CDR3 size: 13 residues. Assay used: immunoSEQ multiplex PCR; TCRdb lists only in-frame clones, some missing. The repertoire includes under 50,000 clones, 92% of them detected once, and 0.7% to 1% sits in the top ten. The chain combines TRBV2 with TRBJ1-2; TRBD1 is a possible D gene (6 bases). Sequenced material: CD4+ T cells from peripheral blood mononuclear cells, taken in the third trimester of pregnancy. This receptor was identified in a female donor with multiple sclerosis, enrolled in a pregnancy study. CDR3 loop: CASSSGTTYGYTF. The CDR3 DNA reads TGTGCCAGCAGTTCCGGGACAACCTATGGCTACACCTTC.